A selection of T cell receptor beta chains follows, all from one sample in a study of T-cell memory formation after mild COVID-19. One entry per CDR3 protein results from TCRdb running MiXCR on the 5' RACE reads. The sample carries about 110,000 distinct CDR3 sequences, 15% to 20% recorded once. The source material was PBMCs or a T cell subset sorted from them (not recorded which). Receptors were obtained from a man aged 18 to 29 who had mild COVID-19 (a few samples of this study predate the infection). Cell type and time point are not known. CDR3s include the opening cysteine and the closing phenylalanine or tryptophan. A D gene is named only where the DNA matches it firmly. Clone size, where shown, is once, few, many, or a class for clones that have expanded.

clone_size d_call j_call v_call cdr3_nt cdr3_aa
few TRBD1 TRBJ2-1 TRBV12-3/TRBV12-4 TGTGCCAGCACCCGGGCAGGGGGCATTTTCAATGAGCAGTTCTTC CASTRAGGIFNEQFF
. TRBD1 TRBJ2-2 TRBV5-6 TGTGCCAGCACCTTGAATCAGGGGGCTATCACCGGGGAGCTGTTTTTT CASTLNQGAITGELFF
many . TRBJ2-1 TRBV7-9 TGTGCCAGCAGCTTAGTCAATGAGCAGTTCTTC CASSLVNEQFF
. TRBD1 TRBJ2-1 TRBV20-1 TGCAGAGCGGGACAGGGGGCGAACAATGAGCAGTTCTTC CRAGQGANNEQFF
many . TRBJ2-3 TRBV4-3 TGCGCCAGCAGCCTGGACTACTCTCAGGTTGATACGCAGTATTTT CASSLDYSQVDTQYF
many . TRBJ2-7 TRBV6-5 TGTGCCAGCAGTTACAAGGGGAGGGGGCACAACGAGCAGTACTTC CASSYKGRGHNEQYF
few TRBD1 TRBJ2-3 TRBV2 TGTGCCAGCAGTGAATTTAGGGGGCCTGGCACAGATACGCAGTATTTT CASSEFRGPGTDTQYF
many TRBD1 TRBJ1-2 TRBV6-5 TGTGCCAGCAGTTACCCCGCGACAGGGGATGGGGGCTACACCTTC CASSYPATGDGGYTF
. TRBD2 TRBJ2-1 TRBV6-6 TGTGCCAGCAGACCAACCATAGCGGGGGGGTACAATGAGCAGTTCTTC CASRPTIAGGYNEQFF
many . TRBJ2-2 TRBV12-3/TRBV12-4 TGTGCCAGCTGGCCGAGGTCGAATACCGGGGAGCTGTTTTTT CASWPRSNTGELFF
many . TRBJ2-3 TRBV7-2 TGTGCCAGCAGCGTACCAGGGGAACGAGATACGCAGTATTTT CASSVPGERDTQYF
few . TRBJ1-1 TRBV10-3 TGTGCCATCAGTGAGTCGACCGGGGGAGGTGAAGCTTTCTTT CAISESTGGGEAFF
. TRBD2 TRBJ2-7 TRBV10-2 TGCGCCAGCAGTGAAGGTCTAGCGGGGGACGCCTACGAGCAGTACTTC CASSEGLAGDAYEQYF
. TRBD2 TRBJ2-5 TRBV20-1 TGCAGTGCTAGAGATAGGGTAGCGGGGACCCAGTACTTC CSARDRVAGTQYF
. . TRBJ2-5 TRBV5-6 TGTGCCAGCAGCTTGGCCGCGGGTCCAGAGACCCAGTACTTC CASSLAAGPETQYF
few . TRBJ2-3 TRBV12-3/TRBV12-4 TGTGCCAGCAGTTTGAAGCCACCTAGCACAGATACGCAGTATTTT CASSLKPPSTDTQYF
few . TRBJ2-4 TRBV7-8 TGTGCCAGCAGCTTAGGTGCCATGGAGGGAGACATTCAGTACTTC CASSLGAMEGDIQYF
many . TRBJ2-7 TRBV12-3/TRBV12-4 TGTGCCAGTGGTGGTGCCTACGAGCAGTACTTC CASGGAYEQYF
. . TRBJ1-1 TRBV7-2 TGTGCCAGCAGCTTAGTCCGAGGGGCAGCGAACACTGAAGCTTTCTTT CASSLVRGAANTEAFF
few . TRBJ1-5 TRBV12-3/TRBV12-4 TGTGCCAGCACCTTGGGGAACTCGCGACAGCCCCAGCATTTT CASTLGNSRQPQHF
few . TRBJ2-5 TRBV20-1 TGCAGTGCTAGAGATTGGGAAGAGACCCAGTACTTC CSARDWEETQYF
few . TRBJ2-7 TRBV10-3 TGTGCCATCAGTGAGGGACAAACCTACGAGCAGTACTTC CAISEGQTYEQYF
. . TRBJ1-1 TRBV18 TGTGCCAGCTCACAGTCGGGAGGGCACTTGAACACTGAAGCTTTCTTT CASSQSGGHLNTEAFF
. . TRBJ1-2 TRBV9 TGTGCCAGCAGCGTAGTATCCCTAGGGTATGGCTATGGCTACACCTTC CASSVVSLGYGYGYTF
. . TRBJ1-6 TRBV28 TGTGCCAGCAGCCCCCCCAGTTCACCCCTCCACTTT CASSPPSSPLHF
. TRBD1 TRBJ2-2 TRBV7-8 TGTGCCAGCAGAAGGGACAGGGGGAGCGGGGAGCTGTTTTTT CASRRDRGSGELFF
. . TRBJ2-1 TRBV5-1 TGCGCCAGCAGCTTGGCCATTATGGCTAGCGCTAACAATGAGCAGTTCTTC CASSLAIMASANNEQFF
. . TRBJ1-1 TRBV27 TGTGCCAGCAGTTTAAGAATGTTGGGGCGCGCTAACACTGAAGCTTTCTTT CASSLRMLGRANTEAFF
few . TRBJ2-1 TRBV4-1 TGCGCCAGCAGCCAAGATCTTGGTGAAGCGGGCTCCTACAATGAGCAGTTCTTC CASSQDLGEAGSYNEQFF
many . TRBJ2-2 TRBV7-3 TGTGCCAGCAGCCCCGACGCGGGGCGGACCGGGGAGCTGTTTTTT CASSPDAGRTGELFF
. . TRBJ2-7 TRBV12-5 TGTGCTAGTGGACGTCAGGGCTCCGAGCAGTACTTC CASGRQGSEQYF
many . TRBJ1-1 TRBV12-3/TRBV12-4 TGTGCCAGCAGTTTCAGGTTGAATCCTGAAGCTTTCTTT CASSFRLNPEAFF
. . TRBJ2-1 TRBV5-6 TGTGCCAGCAGCTTGTCGTCCGTCGGCTCCTACAATGAGCAGTTCTTC CASSLSSVGSYNEQFF
few . TRBJ2-1 TRBV29-1 TGCAGCGTTGGGCTGTGGGATGAGCAGTTCTTC CSVGLWDEQFF
few . TRBJ1-6 TRBV6-5 TGTGCCAGCAGTTACTTTCCAGGGGCAGTAACCGGGGGGTCACCCCTCCACTTT CASSYFPGAVTGGSPLHF
many . TRBJ2-7 TRBV7-2 TGTGCCAGCAGCCTTGGGGGTAGCGCGTCCTACGAGCAGTACTTC CASSLGGSASYEQYF
few . TRBJ2-3 TRBV4-3 TGCGCCAGCAGCCAAGGACAGAACTTAGATACGCAGTATTTT CASSQGQNLDTQYF
many . TRBJ2-5 TRBV3-1 TGTGCCAGCAGCCGGTCCGACCAAGAGACCCAGTACTTC CASSRSDQETQYF
. . TRBJ1-2 TRBV7-8 TGTGCCAGCAGCCCCGCAGGGGATGGCTACACCTTC CASSPAGDGYTF
few . TRBJ1-2 TRBV7-2 TGTGCCAGCAGCTCACCCGGCTATGGCTACACCTTC CASSSPGYGYTF
. TRBD2 TRBJ2-1 TRBV29-1 TGCAGCTTGCGACGGGGGGGTGCCAATGAGCAGTTCTTC CSLRRGGANEQFF
. . TRBJ2-1 TRBV12-3/TRBV12-4 TGTGCCAGCAGCCACCGGGCTGAACAGTTCTTC CASSHRAEQFF
few TRBD1 TRBJ1-5 TRBV6-1 TGTGCCAGCAGTACAGGACAGGGGAATCAGCCCCAGCATTTT CASSTGQGNQPQHF